This T cell receptor beta chain was recovered during a study of blood T cell repertoires in COVID-19. Study overall: COVID-19 samples, acute and convalescent, were from the United States, Italy and Spain. From T cells, B-cell-depleted T cells, or PBMCs came the material, which was cDNA or gDNA.

The Seattle patients, enrolled during active infection, were followed longitudinally. This CDR3 comprises 14 residues. In germline, CDR1 is MNHNS, CDR2 SASEGT. V dropped 0 bases and J dropped 1 base, with 4 bases sitting between them. This clone was observed a few times. Other DNA sequences in this specimen translate into the identical CDR3. Using immunoSEQ multiplex PCR, the repertoire was profiled, and TCRdb retains in-frame clones only, with some absent. Of roughly 200,000 clones listed, about 88% were seen once; the top ten hold roughly a sixth. The rearrangement links TRBV6-1 to TRBJ1-5; D uncertain. Input material: peripheral blood. This TCR came from a man aged 50 or older with COVID-19, enrolled during active disease. The CDR3 nucleotides are TGTGCCAGCAGTGAAGCCGCGAGCAATCAGCCCCAGCATTTT. Amino acid sequence: CASSEAASNQPQHF.